The clone carrying this T cell receptor beta chain occurred once. This specimen includes other DNA sequences encoding the same CDR3. Profiling relied on immunoSEQ multiplex PCR, and the TCRdb table lists in-frame clones only, not all of them. Of roughly 66,000 clones in the sample, 80% to 85% are singletons; the top ten hold approximately 4.1%. The CDR3 spans 14 residues. V gave up 0 bases and J gave up 0 bases, with 6 bases separating them. Germline V gene data show CDR1 as SGHRS and CDR2 as YFSETQ. The data derive from a study of blood T cell repertoires in COVID-19. This chain uses TRBV5-1 with TRBJ1-1; no clear D. This TCR came from a woman aged 55-75 years with acute or convalescent COVID-19. The sample comprised peripheral blood. CDR3: CASSLDSMNTEAFF. CDR3 nucleotide sequence: TGCGCCAGCAGCTTGGACAGCATGAACACTGAAGCTTTCTTT.